The T cell receptor beta chain described here comes from a study of cytomegalovirus exposure and HLA in healthy donors. Study-level findings and limits: Rarity held for most TCR sequences, but there were some public TCRs that occurred in many donors. Cytomegalovirus status, reportedly, was diagnosed with high specificity and sensitivity by the classifier.

Sequenced by immunoSEQ multiplex PCR; TCRdb stores in-frame clones only, minus some. This table has about 260,000 clones, less than 95% appearing once. V shed 5 bases and J 3 bases; nucleotides not matched to a gene: 7. CDR1 and CDR2 from the germline V gene are MDHEN and SYDVKM. CDR3 length equals 15 residues. As for this clone: The antigen remains undetermined.

This chain uses TRBV28 with TRBJ2-5; 9 bases fit TRBD1. The specimen sequenced was PBMCs. The TCR sequence derives from a young woman in good health and CMV-seronegative. This chain's CDR3 is CASSIRDRVEETQYF. CDR3 DNA: TGTGCCAGCAGTATCCGGGACAGGGTAGAAGAGACCCAGTACTTC.